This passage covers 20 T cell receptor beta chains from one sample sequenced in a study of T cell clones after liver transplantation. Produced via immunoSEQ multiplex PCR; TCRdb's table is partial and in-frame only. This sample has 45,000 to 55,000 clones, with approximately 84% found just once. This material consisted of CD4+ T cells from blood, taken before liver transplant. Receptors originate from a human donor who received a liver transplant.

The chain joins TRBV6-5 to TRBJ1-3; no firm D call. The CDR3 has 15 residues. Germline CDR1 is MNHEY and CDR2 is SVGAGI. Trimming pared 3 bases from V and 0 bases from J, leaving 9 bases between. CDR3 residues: CASSYGRPSGNTIYF. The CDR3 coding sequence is TGTGCCAGCAGTTATGGAAGACCCTCTGGAAACACCATATATTTT.

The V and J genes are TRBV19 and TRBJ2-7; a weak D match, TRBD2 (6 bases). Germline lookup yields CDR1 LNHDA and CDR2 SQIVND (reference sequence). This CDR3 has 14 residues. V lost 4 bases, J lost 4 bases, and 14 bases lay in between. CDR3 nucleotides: TGTGCCAGTAGTAGGGACGGGGGAAGTTACGAGCAGTACTTC. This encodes CASSRDGGSYEQYF.

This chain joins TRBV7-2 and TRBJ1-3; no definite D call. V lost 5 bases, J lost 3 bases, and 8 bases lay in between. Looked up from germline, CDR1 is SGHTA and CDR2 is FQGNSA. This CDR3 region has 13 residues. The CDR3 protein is CASSPLGGNTIYF. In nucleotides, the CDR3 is TGTGCCAGCAGCCCTCTCGGTGGAAACACCATATATTTT.

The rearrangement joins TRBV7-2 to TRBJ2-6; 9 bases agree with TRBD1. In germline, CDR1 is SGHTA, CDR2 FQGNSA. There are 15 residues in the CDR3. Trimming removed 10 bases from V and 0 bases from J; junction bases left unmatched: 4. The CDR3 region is CATRTGASGANVLTF. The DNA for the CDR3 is TGTGCCACCAGGACAGGGGCCTCTGGGGCCAACGTCCTGACTTTC.

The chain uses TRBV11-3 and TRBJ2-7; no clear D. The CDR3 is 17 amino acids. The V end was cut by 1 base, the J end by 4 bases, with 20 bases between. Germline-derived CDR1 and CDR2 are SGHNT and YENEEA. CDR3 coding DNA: TGTGCCAGCAGCTTAGGGCCCTGGGTAGCTTACTTATACGAGCAGTACTTC. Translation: CASSLGPWVAYLYEQYF.

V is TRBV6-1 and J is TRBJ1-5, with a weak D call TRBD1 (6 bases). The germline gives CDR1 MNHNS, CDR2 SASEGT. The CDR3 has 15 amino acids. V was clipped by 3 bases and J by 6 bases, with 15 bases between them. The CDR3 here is CASSDYRAPGQPQHF. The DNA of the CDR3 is TGTGCCAGCAGTGACTACAGGGCCCCCGGTCAGCCCCAGCATTTT.

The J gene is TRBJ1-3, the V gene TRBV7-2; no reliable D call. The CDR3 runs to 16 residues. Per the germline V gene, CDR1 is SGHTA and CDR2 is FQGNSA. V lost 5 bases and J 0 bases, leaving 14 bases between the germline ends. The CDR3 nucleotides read TGTGCCAGCAGCCGCCTCCCAGGCCCCTCTGGAAACACCATATATTTT. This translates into CASSRLPGPSGNTIYF.

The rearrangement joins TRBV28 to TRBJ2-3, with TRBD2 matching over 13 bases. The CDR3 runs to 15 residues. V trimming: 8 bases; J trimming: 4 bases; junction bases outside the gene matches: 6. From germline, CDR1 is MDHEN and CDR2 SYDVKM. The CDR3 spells CASQLAGGLADTQYF. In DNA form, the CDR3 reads TGTGCCAGCCAACTAGCGGGAGGGCTGGCAGATACGCAGTATTTT.

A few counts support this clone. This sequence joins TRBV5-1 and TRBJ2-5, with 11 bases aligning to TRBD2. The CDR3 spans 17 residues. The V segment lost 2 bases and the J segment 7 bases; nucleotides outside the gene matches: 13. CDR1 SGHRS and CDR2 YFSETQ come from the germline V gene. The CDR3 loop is CASSFGPLAGGLGTQYF. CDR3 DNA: TGCGCCAGCAGCTTTGGGCCTCTAGCGGGGGGTCTTGGGACCCAGTACTTC.

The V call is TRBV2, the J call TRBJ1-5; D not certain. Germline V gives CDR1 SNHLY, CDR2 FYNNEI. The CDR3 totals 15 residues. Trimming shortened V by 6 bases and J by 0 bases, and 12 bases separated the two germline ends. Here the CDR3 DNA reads TGTGCCAGCAGAGGTGACGCCTATAGCAATCAGCCCCAGCATTTT. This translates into CASRGDAYSNQPQHF.

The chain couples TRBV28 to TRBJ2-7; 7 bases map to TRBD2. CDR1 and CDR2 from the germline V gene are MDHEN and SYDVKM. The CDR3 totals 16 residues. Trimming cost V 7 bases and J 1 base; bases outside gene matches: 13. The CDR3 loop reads CASTPLGKAGSYEQYF. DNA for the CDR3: TGTGCCAGCACCCCCCTGGGAAAAGCGGGATCCTACGAGCAGTACTTC.

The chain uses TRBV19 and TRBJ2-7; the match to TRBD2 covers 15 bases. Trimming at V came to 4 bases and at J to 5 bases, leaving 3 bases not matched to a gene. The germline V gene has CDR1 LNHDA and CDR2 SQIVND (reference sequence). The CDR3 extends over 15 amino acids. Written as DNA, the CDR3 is TGTGCCAGTAGTAGGACTAGCGGGGGGGGCCACGAGCAGTACTTC. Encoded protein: CASSRTSGGGHEQYF.

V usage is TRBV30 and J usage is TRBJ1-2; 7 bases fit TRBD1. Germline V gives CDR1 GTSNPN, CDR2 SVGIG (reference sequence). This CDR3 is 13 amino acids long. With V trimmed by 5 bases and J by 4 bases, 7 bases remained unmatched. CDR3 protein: CAWGRQGFYGYTF. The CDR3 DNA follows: TGTGCCTGGGGCAGACAGGGTTTCTATGGCTACACCTTC.

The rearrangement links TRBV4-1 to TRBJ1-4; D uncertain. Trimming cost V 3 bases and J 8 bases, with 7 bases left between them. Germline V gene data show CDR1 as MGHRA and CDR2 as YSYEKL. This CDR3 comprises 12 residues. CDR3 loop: CASSQPGEKLFF. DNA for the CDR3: TGCGCCAGCAGCCAGCCGGGCGAAAAACTGTTTTTT.

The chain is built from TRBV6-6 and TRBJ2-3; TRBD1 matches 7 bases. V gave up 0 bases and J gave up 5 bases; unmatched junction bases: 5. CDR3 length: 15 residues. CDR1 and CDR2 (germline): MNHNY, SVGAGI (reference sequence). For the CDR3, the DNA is TGTGCCAGCAGTTACTCGGCAGGGGGTCGAGATACGCAGTATTTT. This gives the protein CASSYSAGGRDTQYF.

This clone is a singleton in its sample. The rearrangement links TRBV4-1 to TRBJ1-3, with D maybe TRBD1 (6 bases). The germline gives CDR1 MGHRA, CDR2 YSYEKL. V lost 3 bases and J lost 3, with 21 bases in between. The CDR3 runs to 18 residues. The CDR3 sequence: CASSHLYRNRDVGNTIYF. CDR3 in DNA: TGCGCCAGCAGCCATCTATACCGAAACAGGGACGTTGGAAACACCATATATTTT.

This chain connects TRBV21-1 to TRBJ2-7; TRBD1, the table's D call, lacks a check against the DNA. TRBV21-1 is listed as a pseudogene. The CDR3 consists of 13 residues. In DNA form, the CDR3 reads TGTGCCAGCAGCAACCCCAGGGACTACGAGCAGTACTTC. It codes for CASSNPRDYEQYF.

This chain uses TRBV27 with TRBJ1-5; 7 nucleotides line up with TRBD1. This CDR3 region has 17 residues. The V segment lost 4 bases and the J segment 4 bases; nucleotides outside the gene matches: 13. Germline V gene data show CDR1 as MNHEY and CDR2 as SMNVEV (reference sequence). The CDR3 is CASSSLLKGALNQPQHF. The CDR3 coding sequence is TGTGCCAGCAGTTCCCTCCTCAAGGGGGCGCTTAATCAGCCCCAGCATTTT.

This CDR3 is CASSLRLAGVEDTQYF. The CDR3 DNA reads TGTGCCAGCAGCCTCAGACTAGCGGGGGTTGAGGATACGCAGTATTTT. The J gene is TRBJ2-3, the V gene TRBV9; 12 bases map to TRBD2. CDR3 size: 16 residues. Germline CDR1 SGDLS, CDR2 YYNGEE. Trimming removed 4 bases from V and 6 bases from J; junction bases left unmatched: 9.

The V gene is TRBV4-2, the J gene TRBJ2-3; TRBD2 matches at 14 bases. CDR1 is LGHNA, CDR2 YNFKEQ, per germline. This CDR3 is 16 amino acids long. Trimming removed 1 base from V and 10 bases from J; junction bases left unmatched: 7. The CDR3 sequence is CASSQGLAGGPVPQYF. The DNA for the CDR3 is TGTGCCAGCAGCCAAGGACTAGCGGGGGGGCCTGTGCCGCAGTATTTT.